Below, one TCR beta chain is given with its context. The antigen remains unidentified. This entry belongs to a study of T cell responses to AZD1222 COVID-19 vaccine. Study-level points and caveats: A reported finding is that nearly half of spike-specific TCRs target unmutated variant regions. Repertoires in all cases were sampled only once the peak T cell response had passed.

Sequenced by immunoSEQ multiplex PCR; TCRdb stores in-frame clones only, minus some. The sample has 40,000 to 45,000 clones, about 83% seen once. Germline V CDR1 and CDR2: SGDLS, YYNGEE. V was trimmed by 4 bases and J by 5 bases, leaving 10 bases between them. The CDR3 is 14 amino acids. The receptor comes from an adult in good health. The chain couples TRBV9 to TRBJ1-6; D is unclear. Sequences were derived from peripheral blood, sampled on day 0 of AZD1222 vaccination. Here the CDR3 reads CASSPQRDNSPLHF. The CDR3 nucleotides read TGTGCCAGCAGCCCGCAGAGAGATAATTCACCCCTCCACTTT.